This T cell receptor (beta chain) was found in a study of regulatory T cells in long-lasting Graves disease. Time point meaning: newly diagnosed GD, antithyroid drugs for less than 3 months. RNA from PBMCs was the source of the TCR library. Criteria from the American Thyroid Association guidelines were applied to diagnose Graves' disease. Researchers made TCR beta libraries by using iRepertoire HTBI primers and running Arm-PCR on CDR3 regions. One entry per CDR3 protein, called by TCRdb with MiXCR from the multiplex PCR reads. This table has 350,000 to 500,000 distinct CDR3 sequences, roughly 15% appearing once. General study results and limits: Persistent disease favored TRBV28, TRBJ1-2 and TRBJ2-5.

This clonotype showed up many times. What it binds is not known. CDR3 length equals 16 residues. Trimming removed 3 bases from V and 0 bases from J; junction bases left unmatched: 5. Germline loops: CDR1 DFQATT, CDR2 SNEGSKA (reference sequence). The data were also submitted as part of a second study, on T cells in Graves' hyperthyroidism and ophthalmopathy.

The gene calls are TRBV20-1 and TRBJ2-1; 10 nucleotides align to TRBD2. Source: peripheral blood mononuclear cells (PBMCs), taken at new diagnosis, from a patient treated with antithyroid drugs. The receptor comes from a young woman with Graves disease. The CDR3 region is CSASMASGSSYNEQFF. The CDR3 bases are TGCAGTGCTAGTATGGCTAGCGGGAGCTCCTACAATGAGCAGTTCTTC.